Below, 15 T cell receptor beta chains from the same sample are listed, as sequenced in a study of control samples from healthy donors and cancer patients (TCRdb year 2020). Libraries were built with the immunoSEQ multiplex PCR assay. TCRdb stores this immuneACCESS table with in-frame sequences only. Part of the clones is absent; in the studies checked, under half of the shortfall reflects unresolved V genes, and no reason is known for the rest. This sample is represented by roughly 88,000 clones; 90% to 95% of them were singletons. Of the sample, approximately 18% falls within the top ten clones. Sample: blood. The receptors were sampled from a man over 45 in good health.

The V call is TRBV10-1, the J call TRBJ1-2; D gene uncertain. Germline CDR1 and CDR2: WNHNN and SYGVQD (reference sequence). The CDR3 consists of 13 residues. V lost 3 bases and J lost 4, with 9 bases in between. Here the CDR3 reads CASSDGTPYGYTF. For the CDR3, the DNA is TGCGCCAGCAGTGACGGAACTCCCTATGGCTACACCTTC.

This chain links TRBV3-1 (or the pseudogene TRBV3-2) with TRBJ2-2; 12 nucleotides match TRBD2. V lost 5 bases and J lost 4; bases outside the gene matches: 2. This CDR3 has 15 amino acids. Germline assignment: CDR1 LGHDT and CDR2 YNNKEL (reference sequence). CDR3 residues: CASSTLAGGTGELFF. DNA for the CDR3: TGTGCCAGCAGCACACTAGCGGGGGGCACCGGGGAGCTGTTTTTT.

This sequence joins TRBV9 and TRBJ1-6, with TRBD1 as a possible D gene (6 bases). The CDR3 runs to 15 residues. V was cut by 1 base and J by 6 bases, with 11 bases left in between. Per the germline V gene, CDR1 is SGDLS and CDR2 is YYNGEE. CDR3 residues: CASSVTLDSNSPLHF. For the CDR3, the DNA is TGTGCCAGCAGCGTAACACTGGACAGTAATTCACCCCTCCACTTT.

This chain connects TRBV11-2 to TRBJ2-3; perhaps TRBD1 as D (5 bases). Germline V gene data show CDR1 as SGHAT and CDR2 as FQNNGV. With 5 bases removed from V and 2 bases from J, the gap between germline ends came to 8 bases. The CDR3 contains 13 residues. The CDR3 here is CASSRGFTDTQYF. The CDR3 nucleotides read TGTGCCAGCAGCAGGGGATTCACAGATACGCAGTATTTT. Full variable domain (rest looked up from reference TRBV11-2 and TRBJ2-3): EAGVAQSPRYKIIEKRQSVAFWCNPISGHATLYWYQQILGQGPKLLIQFQNNGVVDDSQLPKDRFSAERLKGVDSTLKIQPAKLEDSAVYLCASSRGFTDTQYFGPGTRLTVL.

The chain joins TRBV6-5 to TRBJ1-3; D is undetermined. Between the trimmed V and J ends, which lost 5 bases and 0 bases, there was a span of 11 bases. Germline V CDR1 and CDR2: MNHEY, SVGAGI. The CDR3 contains 15 residues. CDR3 in amino acids: CASSTRRISGNTIYF. CDR3 bases: TGTGCCAGCAGTACCCGACGTATCTCTGGAAACACCATATATTTT.

The gene calls are TRBV29-1 and TRBJ1-1; tentatively, D is TRBD1 (5 bases). The CDR3 extends over 12 amino acids. Germline V CDR1 and CDR2: SQVTM, ANQGSEA. V was cut by 6 bases and J by 1 base, with 9 bases left in between. The DNA of the CDR3 is TGCAGCGTCGCTGGGACGAACACTGAAGCTTTCTTT. Translated, it gives CSVAGTNTEAFF.

V and J are TRBV6-5 and TRBJ2-7; 8 nucleotides match TRBD2. Germline trimming cut 0 bases from V and 0 bases from J; bases unmatched to any gene: 4. This CDR3 spans 16 amino acids. Germline V gene lookup returns CDR1 MNHEY and CDR2 SVGAGI. CDR3 sequence reads: CASSYSGRGVSYEQYF. The CDR3, as DNA: TGTGCCAGCAGTTACTCAGGGCGGGGGGTCTCCTACGAGCAGTACTTC.

The chain combines TRBV29-1 with TRBJ1-2; 7 nucleotides agree with TRBD1. Germline lookup yields CDR1 SQVTM and CDR2 ANQGSEA. CDR3 length: 16 residues. The V and J ends lost 4 bases and 8 bases, in that order; junction bases with no gene match: 19. The CDR3 nucleotides are TGCAGCGTTGGTCCTCGTGAACAGGGGCCTCAGCGGGGCTACACCTTC. It is translated as CSVGPREQGPQRGYTF.

The chain carries TRBV11-2 and TRBJ1-1; D gene unclear. Trimming removed 0 bases at V and 1 base at J, with 9 bases between. The CDR3 has 15 residues. The germline CDR1 and CDR2 sequences are SGHAT and FQNNGV. CDR3 protein: CASSLDRLQNTEAFF. The CDR3 nucleotides read TGTGCCAGCAGCTTAGACCGACTCCAGAACACTGAAGCTTTCTTT. Supplemented by reference TRBV11-2 and TRBJ1-1, the full variable domain reads EAGVAQSPRYKIIEKRQSVAFWCNPISGHATLYWYQQILGQGPKLLIQFQNNGVVDDSQLPKDRFSAERLKGVDSTLKIQPAKLEDSAVYLCASSLDRLQNTEAFFGQGTRLTVV.

V is TRBV24-1 and J is TRBJ2-2; TRBD2 agrees at 12 bases. The junction had 8 bases not matched to a gene; V was cut back by 5 bases and J by 5 bases. CDR3 length equals 17 residues. Germline CDR1 and CDR2: KGHDR and SFDVKD. The CDR3: CATSAASGGAVTGELFF. The CDR3, as DNA: TGTGCCACCAGTGCGGCTAGCGGGGGGGCCGTTACCGGGGAGCTGTTTTTT.

The chain has TRBV7-2 and TRBJ1-1; a possible D gene is TRBD1 (6 bases). Trimming pared 6 bases from V and 6 bases from J, leaving 20 bases between. This CDR3 has 15 residues. Looked up from germline, CDR1 is SGHTA and CDR2 is FQGNSA. The CDR3 sequence is CASSPGQVGGAEAFF. In nucleotides, the CDR3 is TGTGCCAGCAGTCCAGGTCAGGTTGGGGGCGCTGAAGCTTTCTTT.

This clone occurred once. The V gene is TRBV19, the J gene TRBJ1-5; 7 bases agree with TRBD1. The CDR3 length is 15 residues. V gave up 4 bases and J gave up 2 bases; unmatched junction bases: 5. CDR1 LNHDA and CDR2 SQIVND come from the germline V gene (reference sequence). The CDR3 bases are TGTGCCAGTAGTACTGCCGGGACAGGCAATCAGCCCCAGCATTTT. It encodes CASSTAGTGNQPQHF. The full variable domain, its missing parts supplied by reference TRBV19 and TRBJ1-5, is DGGITQSPKYLFRKEGQNVTLSCEQNLNHDAMYWYRQDPGQGLRLIYYSQIVNDFQKGDIAEGYSVSREKKESFPLTVTSAQKNPTAFYLCASSTAGTGNQPQHFGDGTRLSIL.

As DNA, the CDR3 is TGCAGCGTTGTGGTCAACAGGGTCATGGGCCAAGAGACCCAGTACTTC. Its protein product is CSVVVNRVMGQETQYF. V gene TRBV29-1 combines with J gene TRBJ2-5, with TRBD1 as a possible D gene (6 bases). CDR3 length: 16 residues. Germline V gives CDR1 SQVTM, CDR2 ANQGSEA. V lost 4 bases to trimming and J lost 1 base, with 19 bases between them.

V gene TRBV29-1 combines with J gene TRBJ1-4; TRBD1 is a possible D gene (5 bases). The CDR3 totals 13 residues. Germline V gene lookup returns CDR1 SQVTM and CDR2 ANQGSEA. With 4 bases removed from V and 6 bases from J, the gap between germline ends came to 12 bases. Here the CDR3 DNA reads TGCAGCGTTGCCGGGGGATGGGATGAAAAACTGTTTTTT. Translation: CSVAGGWDEKLFF.

The chain links TRBV3-1 (or the pseudogene TRBV3-2) to TRBJ1-1; 8 bases line up with TRBD1. This CDR3 is built from 14 residues. Germline lookup yields CDR1 LGHDT and CDR2 YNNKEL (reference sequence). The junction had 2 bases not matched to a gene; V was cut back by 3 bases and J by 2 bases. In DNA, the CDR3 is TGTGCCAGCAGCCAGGGGACAGGTAACACTGAAGCTTTCTTT. It yields the protein CASSQGTGNTEAFF.